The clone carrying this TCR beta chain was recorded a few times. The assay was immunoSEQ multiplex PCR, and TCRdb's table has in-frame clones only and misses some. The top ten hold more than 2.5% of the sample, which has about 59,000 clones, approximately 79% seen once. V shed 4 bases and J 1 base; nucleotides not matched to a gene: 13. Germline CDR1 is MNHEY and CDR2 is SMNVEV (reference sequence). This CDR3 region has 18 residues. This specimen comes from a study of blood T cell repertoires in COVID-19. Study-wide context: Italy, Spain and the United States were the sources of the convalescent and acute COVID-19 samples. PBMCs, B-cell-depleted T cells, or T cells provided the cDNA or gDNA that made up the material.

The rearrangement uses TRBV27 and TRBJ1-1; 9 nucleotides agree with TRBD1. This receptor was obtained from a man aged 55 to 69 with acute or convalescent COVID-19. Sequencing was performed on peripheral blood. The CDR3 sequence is CASSSPARTGATNTEAFF. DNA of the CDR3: TGTGCCAGCAGTTCTCCTGCAAGGACAGGGGCCACGAACACTGAAGCTTTCTTT.